This T cell receptor (beta chain) was profiled in a study of T cells expressing NK-cell markers. Turning to the study itself: One of eight sequenced donors was HCMV-seronegative; the other seven were seropositive.

Regarding the study as a whole: The leading position in the CD3+CD56-NKG2C+ fraction of several donors also went to these clonotypes. Clones of NKG2C+ T cells that had expanded were of unclear HCMV specificity. Each of roughly 6 donors carried dominant NKG2C+ clonotypes accounting for about 1.0-8% of CD8+ T cells.

TCRdb reprocessed the 5' RACE reads, with one entry per CDR3 protein and no DNA. This table lists around 280,000 distinct CDR3 sequences. Note on this clonotype: Antigen unknown.

Per the germline V gene, CDR1 is ENHRY and CDR2 is SYGVKD. The CDR3 spans 15 residues. This sequence was found in a young man in good health. The gene calls are TRBV10-3 and TRBJ2-5; no DNA is available, so the TRBD1 call from TCRdb remains unchecked. Sample: blood T cells: a sorted CD56 or NKG2C T cell subset, CD4+ or CD8+ T cells, or bulk PBMC T cells (not recorded which). This chain's CDR3 is CAIRVGQAGGETQYF.